This TCR beta chain was recorded in a study of technical replicates of blood from a handful of donors. Trimming at V came to 6 bases and at J to 1 base, leaving 8 bases not matched to a gene. Germline V CDR1 and CDR2: MNHEY, SMNVEV (reference sequence). CDR3 size: 16 residues. Method: immunoSEQ multiplex PCR; TCRdb's copy keeps in-frame clones and lacks some. In the table there are approximately 89,000 clones, about 94% of which are singletons. Material: T cells isolated from PBMCs. This clonotype was obtained from a human donor in good health. The chain uses TRBV27 and TRBJ2-4, with TRBD1 matching over 8 bases. CDR3 protein: CASSIQGVGAKNIQYF. The CDR3, as DNA: TGTGCCAGCAGCATACAGGGGGTTGGGGCCAAAAACATTCAGTACTTC.